This TCR beta chain was identified in a study of T cells in Graves' hyperthyroidism and ophthalmopathy (dated by TCRdb to the late 2010s). Study-wide context: Peripheral blood samples were taken at the time of initial diagnosis, prior to any treatment. Thyroid tissue and blood T-cell repertoires from about 6 Graves' hyperthyroidism patients were also compared in the study. The approximately 98 discovery patients were randomly divided into training and test sets at a 7:3 ratio. A discovery cohort of fewer than 110 patients, approximately 45 with Graves' ophthalmopathy and approximately 57 with stable Graves' hyperthyroidism, was used to find distinguishing TCR V-J signatures. Whether ophthalmopathy could be predicted prospectively was tested in an independent validation cohort made up of roughly 19 hyperthyroidism patients plus 17 patients who later progressed to ophthalmopathy. According to the paper, TCR Vbeta CDR3 sequencing was carried out on about 140 peripheral blood samples, which came from more than 40 ophthalmopathy, some 73 hyperthyroidism and roughly 17 progressor patients. Once sampling was done, hyperthyroidism patients were given methimazole at a starting dose of 30 mg daily, whereas ophthalmopathy patients were given high-dose intravenous methylprednisolone.

The TCR beta CDR3 regions were amplified from RNA transcripts. For the first round of RT-PCR on the TCR CDR3, the HTBI primer set was used together with the Qiagen OneStep RT-PCR kit. Libraries were constructed in a second round of multiplex PCR, after which size selection and purification were performed. Paired-end sequencing of the libraries was performed with 100 bp reads on an Illumina HiSeq2000. The original pipeline was this. Raw data were processed with SOAPnuke, discarding reads with adapters, uncalled bases, mean Phred below 15, or no exact constant-primer or identifier match. COPE v1.2.5 was used to merge high-quality paired reads, and clonotypes were defined as unique nucleotide sequences. MiTCR v1.1 was used to align clonotypes to the IMGT TRBV, TRBD and TRBJ reference segments. Only V-J combinations with frequency above 0.0001, covering 99% to 99.2% of repertoires, were analysed. A TCS score was defined as the ratio between F50 (clonal expansion) and ExV (chaos), using BLOSUM62-based TCRdist between CDR3 peptides within each V-J. Welch's t-statistics and random forest reduced around 510 V-J features to about 13, which were used in a naive Bayes classifier (R e1071). The public reads were quality trimmed at Q25 with fastp and then assembled into clones with MiXCR by TCRdb, keeping productive beta chains. Records with the same CDR3 protein are collapsed into one entry carrying the most frequent genes and DNA. TCRdb, not the authors, supplied the V and J calls. This sample lists approximately 690,000 distinct CDR3 sequences; more than 14% were detected once. The top ten clones comprise approximately 13% of the sample.

In the ophthalmopathy patients, disease was moderately to severely active, with a Clinical Activity Score of 3 or more, a NOSPECS grade of 4 or more, and a duration of less than 3 months. Patients with uncontrolled infections, other autoimmune diseases, pregnancy or lactation were excluded. Clinical symptoms, serum thyroxine and TRAb, thyroid ultrasound, and orbital computed tomography formed the basis for the diagnoses. PBMCs were separated from 7.5 to 10 ml of fresh peripheral blood using Ficoll-Paque density gradient centrifugation. Total RNA was extracted with Trizol reagent, and quality was checked on an Agilent 2100 Bioanalyzer. Trimmed from V: 1 base; trimmed from J: 8 bases; junction bases lacking a gene match: 7. Reading the germline V gene (reference sequence) gives CDR1 LGHDT and CDR2 YNNKEL. The CDR3 starts with the cysteine, ends with the phenylalanine, and has 15 residues. The read is trimmed to its CDR3 DNA, 45 bases read in frame from base 1.

Study-wide conclusions, independent of this receptor: In validation, the model predicted progression to ophthalmopathy a median of about 6.8 months before onset, with over 55% sensitivity and almost 75% specificity. Ophthalmopathy was separated from stable hyperthyroidism by a 13 V-J signature model, with approximately 85% sensitivity and around 81% specificity obtained in cross-validation and 80%/75% obtained in testing. Blood samples also contained most of the expanded thyroid clonotypes (frequency above 0.001), which suggests that blood repertoires may reflect thyroid immune responses. No statistical method was used to set the sample size in advance, and investigators knew the group allocation.

As to this clonotype: What this receptor recognizes is not known. No per-base quality is available; no much larger clone lies one base away.

This chain joins TRBV3-1 to TRBJ2-1, with 8 middle bases fitting TRBD2. The sample taken for sequencing was blood. The TCR originated in a woman between 50 and 59 years old with Graves' ophthalmopathy. The CDR3 has the sequence CASSQGASGSDEQFF. The nucleotides read TGTGCCAGCAGCCAAGGAGCCAGCGGGAGTGATGAGCAGTTCTTC.